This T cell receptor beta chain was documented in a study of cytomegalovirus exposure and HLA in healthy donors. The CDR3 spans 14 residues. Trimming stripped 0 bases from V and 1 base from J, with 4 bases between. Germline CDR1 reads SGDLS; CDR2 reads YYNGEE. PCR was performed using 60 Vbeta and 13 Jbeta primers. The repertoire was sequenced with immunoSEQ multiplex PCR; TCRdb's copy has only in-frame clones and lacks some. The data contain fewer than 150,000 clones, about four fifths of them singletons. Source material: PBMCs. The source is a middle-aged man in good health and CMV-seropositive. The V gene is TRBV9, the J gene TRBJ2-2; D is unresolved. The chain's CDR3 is CASSVVGNTGELFF. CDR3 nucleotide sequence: TGTGCCAGCAGCGTAGTCGGGAACACCGGGGAGCTGTTTTTT.